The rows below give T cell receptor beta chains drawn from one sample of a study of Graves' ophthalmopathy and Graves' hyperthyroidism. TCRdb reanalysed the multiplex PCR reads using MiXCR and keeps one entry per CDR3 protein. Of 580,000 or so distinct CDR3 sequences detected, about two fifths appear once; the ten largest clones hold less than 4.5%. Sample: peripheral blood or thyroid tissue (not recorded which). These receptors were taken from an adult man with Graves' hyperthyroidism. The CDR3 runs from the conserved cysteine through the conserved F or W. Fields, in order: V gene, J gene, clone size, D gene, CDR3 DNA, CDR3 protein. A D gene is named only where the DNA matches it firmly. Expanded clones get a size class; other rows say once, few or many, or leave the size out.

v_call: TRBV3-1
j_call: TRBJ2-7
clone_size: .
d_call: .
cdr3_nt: TGTGCCAGCAGCCACCCCTCCATAAGGCTGGACTACGAGCAGTACTTC
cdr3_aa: CASSHPSIRLDYEQYF

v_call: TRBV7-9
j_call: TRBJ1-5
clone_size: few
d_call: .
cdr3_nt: TGTGCCAGCAGTTTGACCCGAGACTGGGGCAATCAGCCCCAGCATTTT
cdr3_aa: CASSLTRDWGNQPQHF

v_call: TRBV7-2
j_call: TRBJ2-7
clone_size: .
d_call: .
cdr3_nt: TGTGCCAGCAGCTTAGGCAGGGAAGGCGAGCAGTACTTC
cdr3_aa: CASSLGREGEQYF

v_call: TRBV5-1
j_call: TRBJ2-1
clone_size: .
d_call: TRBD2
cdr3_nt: TGCGCCAGCACCCTAGCGGGAAGCTCCTACAATGAGCAGTTCTTC
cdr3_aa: CASTLAGSSYNEQFF

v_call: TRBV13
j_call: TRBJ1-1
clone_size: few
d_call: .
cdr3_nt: TGTGCCAGCAGGCGGTTGGGGGACACTGAAGCTTTCTTT
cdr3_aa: CASRRLGDTEAFF

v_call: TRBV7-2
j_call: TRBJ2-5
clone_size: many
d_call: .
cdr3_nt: TGTGCCAGCAGCTTACCGGGGATGGAGACCCAGTACTTC
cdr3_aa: CASSLPGMETQYF

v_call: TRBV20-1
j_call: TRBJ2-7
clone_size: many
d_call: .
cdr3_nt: TGCAGTGCTAGAGGGACACCCTACGAGCAGTACTTC
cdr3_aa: CSARGTPYEQYF

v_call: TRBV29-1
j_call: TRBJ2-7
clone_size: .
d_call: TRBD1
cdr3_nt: TGCAGTGCTAGACGGGACAGAACCTACGAGCAGTACTTC
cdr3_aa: CSARRDRTYEQYF

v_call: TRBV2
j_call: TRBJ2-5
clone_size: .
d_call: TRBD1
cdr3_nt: TGTGCCAGCAGCGTAAGGACAGGGGGAGAGACCCAGTACTTC
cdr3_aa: CASSVRTGGETQYF

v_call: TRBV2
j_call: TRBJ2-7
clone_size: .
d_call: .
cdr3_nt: TGTGCCAGCAGGGAATCAAACCTTTACGAGCAGTACTTC
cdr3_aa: CASRESNLYEQYF

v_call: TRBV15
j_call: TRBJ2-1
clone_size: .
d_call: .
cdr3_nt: TGTGCCACCAGCAGAGAAACAGGGCTCTCCTTGGGTGAGCAGTTCTTC
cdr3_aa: CATSRETGLSLGEQFF

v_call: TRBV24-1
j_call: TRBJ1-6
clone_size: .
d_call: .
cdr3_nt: TGTGCCACCAGTGACCCGCAGAAGAATTCACCCCTCCACTTT
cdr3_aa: CATSDPQKNSPLHF

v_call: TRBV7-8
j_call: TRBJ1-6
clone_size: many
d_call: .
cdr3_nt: TGTGCCAGCAGCCCGATCCAATACGACAGTTATAATTCACCCCTCCACTTT
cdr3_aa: CASSPIQYDSYNSPLHF

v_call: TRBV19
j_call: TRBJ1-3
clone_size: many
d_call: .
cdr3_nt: TGTGCCAGCGGAAGCTCTGGAAACACCATATATTTT
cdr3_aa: CASGSSGNTIYF

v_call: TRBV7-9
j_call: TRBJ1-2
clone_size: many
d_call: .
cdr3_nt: TGTGCCAGCAGCTCCGTTCACAGGGAAGGGTATGGCTACACCTTC
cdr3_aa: CASSSVHREGYGYTF

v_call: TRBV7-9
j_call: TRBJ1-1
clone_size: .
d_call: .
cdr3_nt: TGTGCCAGCAGCTTAGTAGGGGTTTTGGACACTGAAGCTTTCTTT
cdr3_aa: CASSLVGVLDTEAFF

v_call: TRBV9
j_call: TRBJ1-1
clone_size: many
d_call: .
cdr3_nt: TGTGCCAGCAGCGTGAACCCAGGGTTTTCCGAGACTAACACTGAAGCTTTCTTT
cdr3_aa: CASSVNPGFSETNTEAFF

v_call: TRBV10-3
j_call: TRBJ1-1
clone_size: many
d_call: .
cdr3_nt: TGTGCCATCAGACCTACAGAGAACACTGAAGCTTTCTTT
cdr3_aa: CAIRPTENTEAFF

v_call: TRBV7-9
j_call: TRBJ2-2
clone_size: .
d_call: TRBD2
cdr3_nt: TGTGCCAGCAGCTTAGGCGGGGGATCCACCGGGGAGCTGTTTTTT
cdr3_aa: CASSLGGGSTGELFF

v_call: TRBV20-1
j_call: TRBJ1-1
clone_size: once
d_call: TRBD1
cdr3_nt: TGCAGTGCCAGCTCCCCGTCCGGGACAGGATCTAACACTGAAGCTTTCTTT
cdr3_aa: CSASSPSGTGSNTEAFF

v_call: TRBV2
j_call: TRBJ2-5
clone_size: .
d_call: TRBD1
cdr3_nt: TGTGCCAGCAGTAGGGACAGCTTACAAGAGACCCAGTACTTC
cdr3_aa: CASSRDSLQETQYF

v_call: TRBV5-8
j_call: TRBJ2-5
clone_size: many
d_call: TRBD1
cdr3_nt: TGTGCCAGCAGCGCAACAGGGGGCGGTCAAGAGACCCAGTACTTC
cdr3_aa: CASSATGGGQETQYF

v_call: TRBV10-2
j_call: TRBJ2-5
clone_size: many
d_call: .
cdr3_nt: TGCGCCAGCATGCAGATAGTCGATGAGTGGGAGACCCAGTACTTC
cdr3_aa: CASMQIVDEWETQYF

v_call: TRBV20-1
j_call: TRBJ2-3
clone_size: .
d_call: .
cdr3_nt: TGCAGTGCTAGACGTCCTGATAAAGATACGCAGTATTTT
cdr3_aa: CSARRPDKDTQYF

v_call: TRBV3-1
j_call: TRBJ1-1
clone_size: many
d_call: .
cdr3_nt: TGTGCCAGCAGCCAAGGCTCTGAAGCTTTCTTT
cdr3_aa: CASSQGSEAFF

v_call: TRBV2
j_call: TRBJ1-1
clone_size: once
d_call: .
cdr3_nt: TGTGCCAGCAGTAACCGGGTTGACTCTGAAGCTTTCTTT
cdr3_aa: CASSNRVDSEAFF

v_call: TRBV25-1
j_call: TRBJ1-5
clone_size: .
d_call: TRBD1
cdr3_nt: TGTGCCAGCAGAAAGACAGGGGCGCAATATAGCAATCAGCCCCAGCATTTT
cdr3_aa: CASRKTGAQYSNQPQHF

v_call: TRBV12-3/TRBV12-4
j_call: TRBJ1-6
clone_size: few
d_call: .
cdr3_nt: TGTGCCAGCAGTTTATTTGTCGAGAGGGGTTCACCCCTCCACTTT
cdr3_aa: CASSLFVERGSPLHF

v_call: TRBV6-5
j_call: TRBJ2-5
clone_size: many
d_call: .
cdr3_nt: TGTGCCAGCAGTGAGGTAGGAGGTAGGGGAGAGACCCAGTACTTC
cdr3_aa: CASSEVGGRGETQYF

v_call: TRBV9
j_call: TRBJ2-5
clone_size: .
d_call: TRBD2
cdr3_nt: TGTGCCAGCAGTTACTCCTGGGAGGGCCCCGAGACCCAGTACTTC
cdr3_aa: CASSYSWEGPETQYF

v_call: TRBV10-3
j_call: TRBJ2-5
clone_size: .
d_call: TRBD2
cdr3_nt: TGTGCCATCGGTCTAGCGGGCGTTCAAGAGACCCAGTACTTC
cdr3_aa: CAIGLAGVQETQYF

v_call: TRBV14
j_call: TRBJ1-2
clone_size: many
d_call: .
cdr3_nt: TGTGCCAGCAGCCAAGCTAGGGGCGGCTATGGCTACACCTTC
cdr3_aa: CASSQARGGYGYTF

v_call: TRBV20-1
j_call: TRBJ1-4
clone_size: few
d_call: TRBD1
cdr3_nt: TGCAGTGCTAGCGGGACAGGTTCTAATGAAAAACTGTTTTTT
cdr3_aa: CSASGTGSNEKLFF